Following are 16 T cell receptor beta chains from one sample sequenced in a study of brain T cells in children with intractable seizures. Generated by immunoSEQ multiplex PCR, the TCRdb table keeps only in-frame clones and is missing some. The sample lists under 400,000 clones, about 93% seen once, with approximately 5% in the top ten. As for time point: blood from clinic visit 5 months post-surgery; TSC patient then seizure free. The sequenced sample was peripheral blood, obtained around 5 months after surgery. Receptors were obtained from a boy in the first two years of life with tuberous sclerosis and intractable seizures.

The chain couples TRBV3-1 (or the pseudogene TRBV3-2) to TRBJ2-4; D not certain. Germline CDR1 reads LGHDT; CDR2 reads YNNKEL (reference sequence). The ends were cut back, 3 bases at V and 9 bases at J, with 15 bases in the middle. The CDR3 consists of 14 residues. The CDR3 spells CASSHSGSGVIQYF. The CDR3 DNA reads TGTGCCAGCAGCCATTCAGGTAGTGGGGTCATTCAGTACTTC.

Of note for this clone: Distinct nucleotide sequences in the sample also encode this CDR3. J is TRBJ1-5 and V is TRBV9, with a tentative D call TRBD1 (6 bases). The CDR3 is made up of 14 amino acids. Germline assignment: CDR1 SGDLS and CDR2 YYNGEE. The V gene lost 2 bases and the J gene lost 1 base, with 7 bases spanning the gap. In DNA form, the CDR3 reads TGTGCCAGCAGCGTGGGGGCGAGCAATCAGCCCCAGCATTTT. It specifies CASSVGASNQPQHF.

The rearrangement uses TRBV24-1 and TRBJ2-3; 11 nucleotides agree with TRBD1. The CDR3 contains 15 residues. Germline assignment: CDR1 KGHDR and CDR2 SFDVKD. V gave up 3 bases and J gave up 9 bases; unmatched junction bases: 7. Here the CDR3 DNA reads TGTGCCACCAGTGATGGCGGGACAGGGGGTGAAACGCAGTATTTT. This translates into CATSDGGTGGETQYF.

V and J are TRBV28 and TRBJ2-4; D may be TRBD1 (7 bases). This CDR3 spans 13 amino acids. Between the trimmed V and J ends, which lost 8 bases and 3 bases, there was a span of 11 bases. Germline V gene sequence: CDR1 MDHEN, CDR2 SYDVKM. The CDR3 DNA is TGTGCCAGCCTTCAGGGGGGCAAAAACATTCAGTACTTC. Protein: CASLQGGKNIQYF. The entire variable domain, with the rest obtained from reference TRBV28 and TRBJ2-4, is as follows: DVKVTQSSRYLVKRTGEKVFLECVQDMDHENMFWYRQDPGLGLRLIYFSYDVKMKEKGDIPEGYSVSREKKERFSLILESASTNQTSMYLCASLQGGKNIQYFGAGTRLSVL.

This rearrangement joins TRBV7-8 to TRBJ2-1, with 9 bases identical to TRBD2. Per germline, CDR1 SGHVS and CDR2 FQNEAQ. The CDR3 extends over 16 amino acids. With V trimmed by 1 base and J by 4 bases, 5 bases remained unmatched. CDR3 in DNA: TGTGCCAGCAGCTTAGGCAATAGCGGGGGATACAATGAGCAGTTCTTC. This gives the protein CASSLGNSGGYNEQFF.

This rearrangement joins TRBV21-1 to TRBJ1-4; TRBD1, the table's D call, was not compared with the DNA. TRBV21-1 is given as a pseudogene. This CDR3 is built from 14 residues. In nucleotides, the CDR3 is TGTGCCAGTAACGTACTAGGACAGGCCGAAAAACTGTTTTTT. Its protein is CASNVLGQAEKLFF.

The chain carries TRBV30 and TRBJ1-1; D remains ambiguous. V gave up 0 bases and J gave up 6 bases, with 8 bases separating them. The CDR3 covers 12 residues. Looked up from germline, CDR1 is GTSNPN and CDR2 is SVGIG (reference sequence). The CDR3 sequence: CAWSVPQPEAFF. The CDR3 nucleotides read TGTGCCTGGAGTGTACCCCAACCTGAAGCTTTCTTT.

The chain uses TRBV4-1 and TRBJ1-4; D is perhaps TRBD1 (6 bases). Trimming removed 0 bases from V and 11 bases from J, with 13 bases in between. CDR1 and CDR2 from the germline V gene are MGHRA and YSYEKL. The CDR3 covers 14 residues. DNA for the CDR3: TGCGCCAGCAGCCAAGACAGGGGCTTGGGGAAACTGTTTTTT. This gives the protein CASSQDRGLGKLFF.

The chain is built from TRBV5-1 and TRBJ2-5; 9 positions agree with TRBD1. This CDR3 is built from 16 residues. The V and J ends lost 2 bases and 4 bases, in that order; junction bases with no gene match: 9. The germline CDR1 and CDR2 sequences are SGHRS and YFSETQ. In nucleotides, the CDR3 is TGCGCCAGCAGCTTTCTGGGACAGGGCTCGTCAGAGACCCAGTACTTC. Its protein is CASSFLGQGSSETQYF.

CDR3 DNA: TGTGCCAGCAGATACAGGGGTGCAGCCTACGAGCAGTACTTC. It yields the protein CASRYRGAAYEQYF. The chain recombines TRBV27 with TRBJ2-7; TRBD1 matches 7 bases. J lost 2 bases, V lost 6 bases, and 7 bases had no gene match. The CDR3 has 14 amino acids. Per germline, CDR1 MNHEY and CDR2 SMNVEV (reference sequence).

The genes are TRBV27 and TRBJ1-1; TRBD1 matches at 9 bases. Trimming removed 6 bases from V and 4 bases from J; junction bases left unmatched: 15. Germline V gene lookup returns CDR1 MNHEY and CDR2 SMNVEV (reference sequence). The CDR3 consists of 17 residues. The CDR3 DNA reads TGTGCCAGCAGAATCCGGGACAGGGTTGGGGTCAGCACTGAAGCTTTCTTT. Translated, it gives CASRIRDRVGVSTEAFF.

The rearrangement uses TRBV5-1 and TRBJ2-7; D may be TRBD1 (5 bases). Trimming removed 0 bases at V and 5 bases at J, with 9 bases between. The CDR3 is 13 residues long. Germline V gives CDR1 SGHRS, CDR2 YFSETQ. Written as DNA, the CDR3 is TGCGCCAGCAGCTTGGAGACAGCGCACGAGCAGTACTTC. Translated: CASSLETAHEQYF. Full variable domain (outside the CDR3, taken from reference TRBV5-1 and TRBJ2-7): KAGVTQTPRYLIKTRGQQVTLSCSPISGHRSVSWYQQTPGQGLQFLFEYFSETQRNKGNFPGRFSGRQFSNSRSEMNVSTLELGDSALYLCASSLETAHEQYFGPGTRLTVT.

The chain links TRBV18 to TRBJ2-7; unclear D gene. Per germline, CDR1 KGHSH and CDR2 LQKENI. V was shortened by 1 base and J by 0 bases, with 7 bases between the two germline ends. This CDR3 contains 14 residues. The CDR3: CASSPRQSSYEQYF. CDR3 nucleotides: TGTGCCAGCTCACCACGGCAGAGCTCCTACGAGCAGTACTTC.

The chain recombines TRBV11-3 with TRBJ2-5; the D is unclear. In germline, CDR1 is SGHNT, CDR2 YENEEA. Trimming took off 2 bases at V and 5 bases at J, with 3 bases between the two ends. This CDR3 has 11 residues. CDR3 in amino acids: CASSLKETQYF. CDR3 sequence (DNA): TGTGCCAGCAGCTTAAAGGAGACCCAGTACTTC.

The rearrangement joins TRBV10-3 to TRBJ1-2; TRBD1 agrees at 7 bases. The CDR3 has 14 residues. V shed 11 bases and J 8 bases; nucleotides not matched to a gene: 17. Germline V gene sequence: CDR1 ENHRY, CDR2 SYGVKD. CDR3 coding DNA: TGTGCCGGCGGACCGGGACAGACTCCGAAAGGCTACACCTTC. Encoded protein: CAGGPGQTPKGYTF.

CDR3 sequence: CASSISITEAFF. The CDR3 DNA sequence: TGTGCCAGTAGTATCAGTATCACTGAAGCTTTCTTT. The V call is TRBV19, the J call TRBJ1-1; D is undetermined. Trimming stripped 3 bases from V and 4 bases from J, with 6 bases between. Germline lookup yields CDR1 LNHDA and CDR2 SQIVND (reference sequence). This CDR3 is 12 amino acids long.